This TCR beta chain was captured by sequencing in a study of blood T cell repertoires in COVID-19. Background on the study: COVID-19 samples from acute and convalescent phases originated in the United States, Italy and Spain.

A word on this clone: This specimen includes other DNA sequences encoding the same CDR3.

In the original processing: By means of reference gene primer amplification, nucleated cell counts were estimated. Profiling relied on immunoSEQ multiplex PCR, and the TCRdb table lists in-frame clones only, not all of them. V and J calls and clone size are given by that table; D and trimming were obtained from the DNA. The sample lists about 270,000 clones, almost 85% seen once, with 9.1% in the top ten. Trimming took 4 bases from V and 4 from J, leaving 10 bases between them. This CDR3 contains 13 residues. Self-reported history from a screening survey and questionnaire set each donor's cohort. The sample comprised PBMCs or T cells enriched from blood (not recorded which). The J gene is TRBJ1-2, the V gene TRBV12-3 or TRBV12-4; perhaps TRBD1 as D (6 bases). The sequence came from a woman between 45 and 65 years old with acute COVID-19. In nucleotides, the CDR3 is TGTGCCAGCAGTTCGACAGGAGGCTATGGCTACACCTTC. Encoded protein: CASSSTGGYGYTF.